The T cell receptor (beta chain) described here comes from a study of blood T cell repertoires in COVID-19. At the level of the study: Acute and convalescent COVID-19 specimens originated in the United States, Italy and Spain. Sample material is recorded as cDNA or gDNA derived from T cells, B-cell-depleted T cells, or PBMCs.

Germline CDR1 SQVTM, CDR2 ANQGSEA. The CDR3 has 14 amino acids. The V and J ends lost 3 bases and 0 bases, in that order; junction bases with no gene match: 4. In the source study's methods: Reference gene primer amplification in the assay estimated nucleated cell counts. Method: immunoSEQ multiplex PCR; TCRdb's copy keeps in-frame clones and lacks some. From that table come the V and J calls and clone size; the DNA was used to work out D and trimming. Of 150,000 to 200,000 clones in the sample, 80% were seen once. This receptor was identified in a man aged 55 to 70 with acute or convalescent COVID-19. Material for sequencing was peripheral blood. The chain combines TRBV29-1 with TRBJ1-1; 7 bases map to TRBD1. This CDR3 reads CSVERQGMNTEAFF. In nucleotides, the CDR3 is TGCAGCGTTGAGAGACAGGGAATGAACACTGAAGCTTTCTTT.